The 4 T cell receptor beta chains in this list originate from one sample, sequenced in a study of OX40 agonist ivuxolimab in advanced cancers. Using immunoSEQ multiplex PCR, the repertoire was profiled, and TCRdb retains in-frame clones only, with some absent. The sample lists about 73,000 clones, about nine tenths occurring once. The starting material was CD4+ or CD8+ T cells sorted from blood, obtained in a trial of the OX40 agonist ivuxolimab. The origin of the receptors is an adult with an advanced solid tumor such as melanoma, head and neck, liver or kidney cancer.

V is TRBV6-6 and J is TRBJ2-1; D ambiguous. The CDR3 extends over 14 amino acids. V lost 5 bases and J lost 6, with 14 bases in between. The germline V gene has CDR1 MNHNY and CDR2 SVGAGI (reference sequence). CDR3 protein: CASSRPDGFNEQFF. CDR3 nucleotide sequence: TGTGCCAGCAGTAGGCCCGACGGGTTCAATGAGCAGTTCTTC.

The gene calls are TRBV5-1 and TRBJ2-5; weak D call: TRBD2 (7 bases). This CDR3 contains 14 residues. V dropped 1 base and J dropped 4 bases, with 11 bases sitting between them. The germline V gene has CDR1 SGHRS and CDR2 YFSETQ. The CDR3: CASSLRGGRETQYF. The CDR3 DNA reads TGCGCCAGCAGCTTGAGGGGGGGGCGAGAGACCCAGTACTTC.

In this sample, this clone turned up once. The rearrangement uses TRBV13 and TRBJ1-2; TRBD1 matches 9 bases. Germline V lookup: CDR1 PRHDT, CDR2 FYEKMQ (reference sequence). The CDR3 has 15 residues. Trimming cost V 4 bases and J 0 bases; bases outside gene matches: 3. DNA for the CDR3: TGTGCCAGCAGCTCGGGACAGGGAACTAACTATGGCTACACCTTC. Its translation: CASSSGQGTNYGYTF.

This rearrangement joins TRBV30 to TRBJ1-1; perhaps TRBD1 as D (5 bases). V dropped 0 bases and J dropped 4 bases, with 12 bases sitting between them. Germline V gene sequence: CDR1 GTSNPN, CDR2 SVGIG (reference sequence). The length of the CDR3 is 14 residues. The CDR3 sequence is CAWSVLWGGTEAFF. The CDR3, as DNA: TGTGCCTGGAGTGTATTATGGGGGGGCACTGAAGCTTTCTTT.